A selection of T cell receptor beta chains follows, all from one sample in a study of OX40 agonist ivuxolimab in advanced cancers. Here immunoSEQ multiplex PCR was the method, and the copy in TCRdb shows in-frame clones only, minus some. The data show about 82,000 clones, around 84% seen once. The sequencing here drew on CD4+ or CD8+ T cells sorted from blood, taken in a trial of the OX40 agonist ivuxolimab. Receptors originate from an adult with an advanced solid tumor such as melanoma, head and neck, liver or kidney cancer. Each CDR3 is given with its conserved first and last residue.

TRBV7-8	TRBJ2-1	CASSSPGLGQFF
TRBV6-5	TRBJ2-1	CASSPLAGGPLEQFF
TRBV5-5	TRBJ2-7	CASSLVAGAYEQYF
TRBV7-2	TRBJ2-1	CASSLEKPVPRFF
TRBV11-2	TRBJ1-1	CASSFLQAGDTEAFF
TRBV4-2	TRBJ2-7	CASSQETGRYEQYF
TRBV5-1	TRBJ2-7	CASSPGPLITYEQYF
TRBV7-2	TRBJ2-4	CASSPQGAKNIQYF
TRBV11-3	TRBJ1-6	CASSLGARTNSPLHF
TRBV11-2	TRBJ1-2	CASSFNRVNYGYTF
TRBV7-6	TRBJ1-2	CASSSTGGTANYGYTF